The present TCR beta chain was sequenced within a study of blood T cell repertoires in COVID-19. Study information: PBMCs, B-cell-depleted T cells, or T cells were the source of the cDNA or gDNA that made up the material.

The CDR3 consists of 15 residues. Germline V CDR1 and CDR2: MNHNY, SVGAGI (reference sequence). Trimming shortened V by 5 bases and J by 0 bases, and 14 bases separated the two germline ends. Original processing methods: Reference gene primer amplification yielded estimated nucleated cell counts. Sequencing was performed with immunoSEQ multiplex PCR; in TCRdb, only in-frame clones are kept and a portion is missing. V and J calls and clone size are given by that table; D and trimming were obtained from the DNA. There are under 250,000 clones in the sample; 90% occur only once, and 2% to 3% lies in the top ten.

The sequence was obtained from a man aged 25-40 years with COVID-19, enrolled during active disease. The sample taken for sequencing was peripheral blood. This chain joins TRBV6-6 and TRBJ2-7; TRBD1 is a possible D gene (6 bases). The CDR3 nucleotides read TGTGCCAGCAGTCCCGGGACACTGAGCTCCTACGAGCAGTACTTC. Amino acids: CASSPGTLSSYEQYF.